This entry describes one T cell receptor beta chain. These data are taken from a study of blood T cell repertoires in COVID-19. Study summary: Donors in the United States, Italy and Spain gave samples during acute or convalescent COVID-19. T cells, B-cell-depleted T cells, or PBMCs supplied cDNA or gDNA.

As originally analysed: Nucleated cell counts were estimated from reference gene primer amplification. Clones were read by immunoSEQ multiplex PCR, and TCRdb kept only the in-frame ones, dropping some. V and J calls and clone size are copied from that table; D and trimming were computed from the DNA. This table has tens of thousands of clones, 90% appearing once. Source material: peripheral blood. The TCR comes from a human donor in a cohort sampled during active COVID-19.

The CDR3 bases are TGTGCCAGTAGTGATTCTGGGACAGGGGGTAATTCACCCCTCCACTTT. Residues: CASSDSGTGGNSPLHF. The rearrangement joins TRBV19 to TRBJ1-6; 11 bases map to TRBD1. This CDR3 contains 16 residues. Germline V gives CDR1 LNHDA, CDR2 SQIVND (reference sequence). Trimming removed 5 bases from V and 6 bases from J; junction bases left unmatched: 6. The whole variable domain, filled in from reference TRBV19 and TRBJ1-6, reads DGGITQSPKYLFRKEGQNVTLSCEQNLNHDAMYWYRQDPGQGLRLIYYSQIVNDFQKGDIAEGYSVSREKKESFPLTVTSAQKNPTAFYLCASSDSGTGGNSPLHFGNGTRLTVT.